The text below deals with one TCR beta chain. Its antigen is currently unknown. Germline V lookup: CDR1 SNHLY, CDR2 FYNNEI. V was cut by 4 bases and J by 4 bases, with 13 bases left in between. The CDR3 contains 14 residues. Samples with a second dose at about 4 or about 12 weeks were pooled together. These data come from a study of T cell responses to AZD1222 COVID-19 vaccine. Study-wide findings and caveats: Dominant at 160-218 and 743-854, vaccine-associated CD4 TCRs also spanned spike. After the peak T cell response, and only then, were repertoires sampled. The donor cohort was predominantly white British with a female majority, and clonal diversity may have been underestimated.

Method: immunoSEQ multiplex PCR; TCRdb's copy keeps in-frame clones and lacks some. Of roughly 150,000 clones in the sample, roughly nine tenths were seen once. V is TRBV2 and J is TRBJ1-2; D is unclear. This receptor was obtained from an adult who received the AZD1222 COVID-19 vaccine. The starting material was peripheral blood, obtained 28 days after the second AZD1222 dose. DNA for the CDR3: TGTGCCAGCAGTGGAGAGGATGCCCCCTATGGCTACACCTTC. It yields the protein CASSGEDAPYGYTF.